One sample yielded the 5 T cell receptor beta chains listed below, sequenced in a study of response to subunit inactivated influenza vaccine. Each CDR3 protein is one row after TCRdb ran MiXCR on the RT-PCR reads. The sample records about 780,000 distinct CDR3 sequences, approximately 18% being singletons. This sample comprised PBMCs from blood, obtained 5 days after vaccination. The receptor source for this set is a man between 50 and 59 years old who received an inactivated influenza vaccine.

This clonotype was seen a few times. This chain uses TRBV6-1 with TRBJ1-6; D uncertain. This CDR3 region has 14 residues. Germline CDR1 reads MNHNS; CDR2 reads SASEGT. Trimming shortened V by 1 base and J by 10 bases, and 11 bases separated the two germline ends. The CDR3 coding sequence is TGTGCCAGCAGTGAAGTGGGGAAGGCATCACCCCTCCACTTT. Its translation is CASSEVGKASPLHF.

V gene TRBV15 combines with J gene TRBJ1-2, with 8 bases lining up with TRBD1. CDR3 length: 18 amino acids. The V gene's germline CDR1 is LNHNV and CDR2 YYDKDF (reference sequence). Trimming at V came to 0 bases and at J to 1 base, leaving 10 bases not matched to a gene. CDR3 coding DNA: TGTGCCACCAGCAGAGATTCGGCGACAGGGGCATTTAACTATGGCTACACCTTC. It encodes CATSRDSATGAFNYGYTF.

This clonotype was observed a single time. This chain uses TRBV15 with TRBJ2-1, with TRBD2 identical over 9 bases. The germline V gene has CDR1 LNHNV and CDR2 YYDKDF (reference sequence). The length of the CDR3 is 16 residues. J lost 3 bases, V lost 3 bases, and 6 bases had no gene match. The CDR3, as DNA: TGTGCCACCAGCAGGAACCTAGCGGGGTTCTACAATGAGCAGTTCTTC. It is translated as CATSRNLAGFYNEQFF.

This rearrangement joins TRBV5-1 to TRBJ2-2; the match to TRBD2 covers 8 bases. The length of the CDR3 is 17 residues. V gave up 6 bases and J gave up 5 bases; unmatched junction bases: 15. CDR1 and CDR2 (germline): SGHRS, YFSETQ. CDR3 loop: CASTLGAGAQHTGELFF. The CDR3 DNA reads TGCGCCAGCACCCTGGGAGCGGGAGCGCAGCATACCGGGGAGCTGTTTTTT.

The rearrangement uses TRBV12-3 or TRBV12-4 and TRBJ2-2; 7 nucleotides match TRBD2. Unmatched junction bases numbered 8, after V lost 2 bases and J lost 5 bases. The CDR3 has 16 amino acids. As DNA, the CDR3 is TGTGCCAGCAGTTTATCCCGTGGGGGGGTTACCGGGGAGCTGTTTTTT. Translation: CASSLSRGGVTGELFF.